This T cell receptor (beta chain) is drawn from a study of cytomegalovirus exposure and HLA in healthy donors. Whole-study context: Ancestry clustering placed 70% to 85% of a few hundred genotyped donors in the Caucasian-associated cluster.

This PCR relied on a set of 60 Vbeta primers and 13 Jbeta primers. Only in-frame clones appear in the TCRdb table, and some are missing; sequencing was by immunoSEQ multiplex PCR. Of 150,000 to 200,000 clones listed, about 70% are singletons. In the case of this clone: Its antigen is undetermined.

Study-wide results and caveats: Relative to the approximately 680-donor mean, N-insertions were reportedly fewer in an Asian-associated ancestry cluster in a later analysis. The study put 150 to 200 TCR beta chains on its list as cytomegalovirus-associated.

The CDR3 is 12 residues long. CDR1 SEHNR and CDR2 FQNEAQ come from the germline V gene (reference sequence). V lost 3 bases, J lost 4 bases, and 4 bases lay in between. At sampling all donors were nominally healthy, likely with unrecorded immune exposures. The sequenced sample consisted of PBMCs. The chain is built from TRBV7-9 and TRBJ1-5, with no clear D. This sequence was found in a woman in her 30s in good health and CMV-seronegative. The CDR3 DNA is TGTGCCAGCAGCTTTTATAATCAGCCCCAGCATTTT. Its protein is CASSFYNQPQHF.